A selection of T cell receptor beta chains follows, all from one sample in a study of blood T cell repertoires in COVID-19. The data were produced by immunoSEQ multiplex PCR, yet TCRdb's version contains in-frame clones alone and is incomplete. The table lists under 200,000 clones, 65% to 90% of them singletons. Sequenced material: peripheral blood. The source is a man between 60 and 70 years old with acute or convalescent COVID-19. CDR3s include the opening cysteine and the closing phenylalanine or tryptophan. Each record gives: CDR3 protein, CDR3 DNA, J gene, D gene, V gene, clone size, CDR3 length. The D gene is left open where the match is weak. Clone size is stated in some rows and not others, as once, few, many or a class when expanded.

CDR3 protein: CASSLGGGNSPLHF
CDR3 DNA: TGTGCCAGCAGCTTAGGAGGGGGCAATTCACCCCTCCACTTT
J gene: TRBJ1-6
D gene: TRBD1
V gene: TRBV7-2
clone size: NA
CDR3 length: 14

CDR3 protein: CASSAQETQYF
CDR3 DNA: TGTGCCAGCAGTGCACAAGAGACCCAGTACTTC
J gene: TRBJ2-5
D gene: NA
V gene: TRBV25-1
clone size: NA
CDR3 length: 11

CDR3 protein: CASSLSASGWETQYF
CDR3 DNA: TGTGCCAGCAGCTTATCGGCTAGCGGGTGGGAGACCCAGTACTTC
J gene: TRBJ2-5
D gene: TRBD2
V gene: TRBV7-3
clone size: NA
CDR3 length: 15

CDR3 protein: CATSRDDRGTHQPQHF
CDR3 DNA: TGTGCCACCAGCAGAGACGACAGGGGGACCCATCAGCCCCAGCATTTT
J gene: TRBJ1-5
D gene: TRBD1
V gene: TRBV15
clone size: NA
CDR3 length: 16

CDR3 protein: CASSDGTSNTEAFF
CDR3 DNA: TGTGCCAGCAGCGACGGGACATCGAACACTGAAGCTTTCTTT
J gene: TRBJ1-1
D gene: NA
V gene: TRBV2
clone size: NA
CDR3 length: 14

CDR3 protein: CASSPGVTSSYEQYF
CDR3 DNA: TGTGCCAGCAGCCCCGGAGTGACTAGCTCCTACGAGCAGTACTTC
J gene: TRBJ2-7
D gene: NA
V gene: TRBV7-2
clone size: NA
CDR3 length: 15

CDR3 protein: CASSLGGDNQPQHF
CDR3 DNA: TGCGCCAGCAGCTTGGGTGGAGACAATCAGCCCCAGCATTTT
J gene: TRBJ1-5
D gene: NA
V gene: TRBV5-1
clone size: NA
CDR3 length: 14

CDR3 protein: CASSPRTSLSEQYF
CDR3 DNA: TGTGCCAGCAGTCCCCGGACTAGCCTCTCCGAGCAGTACTTC
J gene: TRBJ2-7
D gene: TRBD2
V gene: TRBV6-5
clone size: NA
CDR3 length: 14

CDR3 protein: CASSRTRSSYNEQFF
CDR3 DNA: TGCGCCAGCAGTCGCACTAGAAGCTCCTACAATGAGCAGTTCTTC
J gene: TRBJ2-1
D gene: NA
V gene: TRBV10-2
clone size: NA
CDR3 length: 15

CDR3 protein: CASSSDRNTEAFF
CDR3 DNA: TGTGCCAGCAGCTCTGACAGGAACACTGAAGCTTTCTTT
J gene: TRBJ1-1
D gene: NA
V gene: TRBV7-2
clone size: NA
CDR3 length: 13

CDR3 protein: CASSPASTGGYGYTF
CDR3 DNA: TGTGCCAGCTCACCCGCTTCGACAGGCGGCTATGGCTACACCTTC
J gene: TRBJ1-2
D gene: NA
V gene: TRBV18
clone size: NA
CDR3 length: 15

CDR3 protein: CASSLGQEGNTIYF
CDR3 DNA: TGTGCCAGCAGCTTAGGACAGGAGGGAAACACCATATATTTT
J gene: TRBJ1-3
D gene: NA
V gene: TRBV7-9
clone size: NA
CDR3 length: 14

CDR3 protein: CASSGDAAGGQNEQFF
CDR3 DNA: TGTGCCAGCAGTGGGGATGCAGCGGGAGGTCAGAATGAGCAGTTCTTC
J gene: TRBJ2-1
D gene: TRBD2
V gene: TRBV2
clone size: once
CDR3 length: 16

CDR3 protein: CASSPGAAGRYEQYF
CDR3 DNA: TGTGCCAGCAGCCCCGGGGCAGCGGGACGCTACGAGCAGTACTTC
J gene: TRBJ2-7
D gene: TRBD2
V gene: TRBV3-1/TRBV3-2
clone size: NA
CDR3 length: 15

CDR3 protein: CASKRTGGEQYF
CDR3 DNA: TGTGCCAGCAAAAGAACGGGTGGAGAGCAGTACTTC
J gene: TRBJ2-7
D gene: NA
V gene: TRBV28
clone size: NA
CDR3 length: 12

CDR3 protein: CASSEFGANYGYTF
CDR3 DNA: TGTGCCAGCAGTGAATTCGGAGCTAACTATGGCTACACCTTC
J gene: TRBJ1-2
D gene: NA
V gene: TRBV2
clone size: few
CDR3 length: 14

CDR3 protein: CASSLDPGQASVYGYTF
CDR3 DNA: TGTGCCAGCAGTTTGGACCCGGGACAGGCTTCGGTCTATGGCTACACCTTC
J gene: TRBJ1-2
D gene: TRBD1
V gene: TRBV28
clone size: NA
CDR3 length: 17

CDR3 protein: CASSPPGQGNTGELFF
CDR3 DNA: TGTGCCAGCAGCCCCCCGGGACAGGGGAACACCGGGGAGCTGTTTTTT
J gene: TRBJ2-2
D gene: TRBD1
V gene: TRBV5-4
clone size: NA
CDR3 length: 16

CDR3 protein: CASSLAGGNTEAFF
CDR3 DNA: TGTGCCAGCAGCCTAGCAGGGGGGAACACTGAAGCTTTCTTT
J gene: TRBJ1-1
D gene: TRBD1
V gene: TRBV2
clone size: once
CDR3 length: 14

CDR3 protein: CATSGGRGLQPQHF
CDR3 DNA: TGTGCCACCAGTGGTGGCAGGGGGCTTCAGCCCCAGCATTTT
J gene: TRBJ1-5
D gene: TRBD1
V gene: TRBV24-1
clone size: once
CDR3 length: 14

CDR3 protein: CASTSRPGSKSYNEQFF
CDR3 DNA: TGTGCCAGCACCTCCCGCCCGGGGAGCAAATCCTACAATGAGCAGTTCTTC
J gene: TRBJ2-1
D gene: NA
V gene: TRBV28
clone size: NA
CDR3 length: 17

CDR3 protein: CASSESRGANTGELFF
CDR3 DNA: TGTGCCAGCAGTGAATCCCGGGGGGCGAACACCGGGGAGCTGTTTTTT
J gene: TRBJ2-2
D gene: TRBD2
V gene: TRBV25-1
clone size: NA
CDR3 length: 16

CDR3 protein: CASSPGTSTDTQYF
CDR3 DNA: TGTGCCAGCAGCCCCGGGACTAGCACAGATACGCAGTATTTT
J gene: TRBJ2-3
D gene: NA
V gene: TRBV7-3
clone size: NA
CDR3 length: 14

CDR3 protein: CASSQIGPGNSPLHF
CDR3 DNA: TGTGCCAGCAGCCAAATCGGGCCGGGGAATTCACCCCTCCACTTT
J gene: TRBJ1-6
D gene: NA
V gene: TRBV3-1/TRBV3-2
clone size: NA
CDR3 length: 15

CDR3 protein: CASSEAPRTEAFF
CDR3 DNA: TGTGCCAGCAGTGAAGCCCCCCGGACAGAAGCTTTCTTT
J gene: TRBJ1-1
D gene: NA
V gene: TRBV6-1
clone size: NA
CDR3 length: 13

CDR3 protein: CASSPRRVDTGELFF
CDR3 DNA: TGTGCCAGCAGCCCCCGCCGCGTCGACACCGGGGAGCTGTTTTTT
J gene: TRBJ2-2
D gene: NA
V gene: TRBV5-4
clone size: NA
CDR3 length: 15

CDR3 protein: CASSPRQGVEKLFF
CDR3 DNA: TGTGCCAGCAGTCCTCGACAGGGGGTAGAAAAACTGTTTTTT
J gene: TRBJ1-4
D gene: TRBD1
V gene: TRBV7-6
clone size: NA
CDR3 length: 14

CDR3 protein: CASIGSGDTIYF
CDR3 DNA: TGTGCCAGCATCGGATCGGGAGACACCATATATTTT
J gene: TRBJ1-3
D gene: NA
V gene: TRBV6-5
clone size: NA
CDR3 length: 12

CDR3 protein: CATSRAPTLTDSNQPQHF
CDR3 DNA: TGTGCCACCAGCAGGGCGCCGACCCTGACAGATTCCAATCAGCCCCAGCATTTT
J gene: TRBJ1-5
D gene: NA
V gene: TRBV15
clone size: NA
CDR3 length: 18